The 29 T cell receptor beta chains below come from one sample, sequenced in a study of T cell responses to AZD1222 COVID-19 vaccine. The repertoire was sequenced with immunoSEQ multiplex PCR; TCRdb's copy has only in-frame clones and lacks some. The sample lists roughly 120,000 clones, roughly 90% occurring once. Material: peripheral blood, obtained on day 0 of AZD1222 vaccination. These receptors were collected from an adult in good health.

The rearrangement joins TRBV5-1 to TRBJ2-2; no definite D call. This CDR3 is 13 amino acids long. Germline loops: CDR1 SGHRS, CDR2 YFSETQ. V dropped 4 bases and J dropped 2 bases, with 6 bases sitting between them. CDR3 nucleotides: TGCGCCAGCAGCCTTTTTAACACCGGGGAGCTGTTTTTT. Amino acids: CASSLFNTGELFF. Filled out from reference TRBV5-1 and TRBJ2-2, the complete variable domain reads KAGVTQTPRYLIKTRGQQVTLSCSPISGHRSVSWYQQTPGQGLQFLFEYFSETQRNKGNFPGRFSGRQFSNSRSEMNVSTLELGDSALYLCASSLFNTGELFFGEGSRLTVL.

This clone came up once. This sequence joins TRBV27 and TRBJ2-7, with 11 bases lining up with TRBD2. CDR1 and CDR2 from the germline V gene are MNHEY and SMNVEV (reference sequence). The CDR3 has 16 amino acids. V dropped 1 base and J dropped 5; count of bases not matched to a gene: 7. This CDR3 is CASSLLAGGLGHEQYF. The CDR3 DNA follows: TGTGCCAGCAGTTTATTAGCGGGGGGGCTCGGCCACGAGCAGTACTTC.

In its sample, this clone was seen many times. The rearrangement uses TRBV29-1 and TRBJ2-3; maybe TRBD1 (5 bases). This CDR3 spans 13 amino acids. Looked up from germline, CDR1 is SQVTM and CDR2 is ANQGSEA. V was pared by 7 bases and J by 3 bases, with 14 bases between. CDR3 sequence (DNA): TGCAGCGCCGTAGGGCAGGGAACAGATACGCAGTATTTT. As protein: CSAVGQGTDTQYF.

The chain recombines TRBV10-2 with TRBJ1-2, with 7 bases lining up with TRBD1. CDR3 length: 14 amino acids. Losses at the gene ends were 4 bases for V and 9 bases for J; bases not matched to a gene: 11. Per germline, CDR1 WSHSY and CDR2 SAAADI. The CDR3 loop reads CASSGQGEAFSYTF. CDR3 bases: TGCGCCAGCAGTGGGCAGGGGGAAGCCTTTAGCTACACCTTC.

The rearrangement uses TRBV27 and TRBJ1-1; D unclear. The V gene lost 5 bases and the J gene lost 6 bases, with 13 bases spanning the gap. This CDR3 contains 13 residues. CDR1 and CDR2 from the germline V gene are MNHEY and SMNVEV (reference sequence). The CDR3 DNA follows: TGTGCCAGCAGTGGCTCAGAGGTGGCTGAAGCTTTCTTT. The encoded protein is CASSGSEVAEAFF.

V gene TRBV2 combines with J gene TRBJ1-1, with 10 bases fitting TRBD1. With V trimmed by 6 bases and J by 4 bases, 11 bases remained unmatched. The germline V gene has CDR1 SNHLY and CDR2 FYNNEI. This CDR3 spans 16 amino acids. CDR3 region: CASSQDRGPRSTEAFF. CDR3 coding DNA: TGTGCCAGCAGCCAAGACAGGGGGCCAAGGTCCACTGAAGCTTTCTTT.

The chain links TRBV3-1 (or the pseudogene TRBV3-2) to TRBJ1-5; 9 bases map to TRBD1. The V gene end was trimmed by 3 bases and the J gene end by 1 base; junction bases not matched to a gene: 4. Germline CDR1 is LGHDT and CDR2 is YNNKEL (reference sequence). This CDR3 contains 16 residues. CDR3: CASSHSGTGSNQPQHF. DNA of the CDR3: TGTGCCAGCAGCCACTCCGGGACAGGGAGCAATCAGCCCCAGCATTTT.

The V gene is TRBV3-1 (or the pseudogene TRBV3-2), the J gene TRBJ2-7, with unresolved D. The CDR3 runs 13 residues. Germline assignment: CDR1 LGHDT and CDR2 YNNKEL (reference sequence). V shed 1 base and J shed 0 bases, with 4 bases lying between them. The CDR3 coding sequence is TGTGCCAGCAGCCAAGTGGCCTCCTACGAGCAGTACTTC. The encoded protein is CASSQVASYEQYF.

CDR3 nucleotide sequence: TGTGCCAGCCGTGGAGTAGTGGAAAAACTGTTTTTT. Translated: CASRGVVEKLFF. The genes are TRBV2 and TRBJ1-4, with D hard to call. The length of the CDR3 is 12 residues. CDR1 and CDR2 (germline): SNHLY, FYNNEI. With 8 bases removed from V and 8 bases from J, the gap between germline ends came to 12 bases.

The CDR3 loop is CASSREPGLALGTGELFF. Written as DNA, the CDR3 is TGTGCCAGTAGTAGAGAACCGGGACTAGCTTTGGGCACCGGGGAGCTGTTTTTT. The rearrangement links TRBV19 to TRBJ2-2; the match to TRBD2 covers 9 bases. The CDR3 length is 18 residues. With V trimmed by 4 bases and J by 4 bases, 13 bases remained unmatched. CDR1 and CDR2 from the germline V gene are LNHDA and SQIVND (reference sequence). The full variable domain, completed using reference TRBV19 and TRBJ2-2, is DGGITQSPKYLFRKEGQNVTLSCEQNLNHDAMYWYRQDPGQGLRLIYYSQIVNDFQKGDIAEGYSVSREKKESFPLTVTSAQKNPTAFYLCASSREPGLALGTGELFFGEGSRLTVL.

The chain recombines TRBV9 with TRBJ1-1, with no clear D. Germline lookup yields CDR1 SGDLS and CDR2 YYNGEE. V was cut by 5 bases and J by 1 base, with 9 bases left in between. This CDR3 contains 13 residues. The CDR3 DNA reads as TGTGCCAGCAGAGGCAGAGGGAACACTGAAGCTTTCTTT. This translates into CASRGRGNTEAFF.

The chain carries TRBV27 and TRBJ2-7, with 12 nucleotides matching TRBD2. The CDR3 length is 16 residues. V was pared by 5 bases and J by 0 bases, with 5 bases of the junction left unmatched. The germline V gene has CDR1 MNHEY and CDR2 SMNVEV (reference sequence). The CDR3 nucleotides are TGTGCCAGCAGTCCTAGCGGGGGGGAAGACTCCTACGAGCAGTACTTC. Protein product: CASSPSGGEDSYEQYF.

The CDR3 loop reads CASSITGMNTEAFF. The CDR3 bases are TGTGCCAGTAGTATCACAGGGATGAACACTGAAGCTTTCTTT. The rearrangement links TRBV19 to TRBJ1-1; D might be TRBD1 (6 bases). The germline CDR1 and CDR2 sequences are LNHDA and SQIVND (reference sequence). The CDR3 sequence is 14 residues long. V lost 3 bases and J 0 bases, leaving 8 bases between the germline ends.

The chain couples TRBV6-2 or TRBV6-3 to TRBJ2-2; D may correspond to TRBD1 or TRBD2 (5 bases each). Trimming shortened V by 6 bases and J by 0 bases, and 14 bases separated the two germline ends. The CDR3 has 16 residues. Germline CDR1 MNHEY, CDR2 SVGEGT. CDR3 DNA: TGTGCCAGCAGCGGCGCCGGGACGGCGAACACCGGGGAGCTGTTTTTT. Residues: CASSGAGTANTGELFF.

Only a few counts were recorded for this clone. J is TRBJ1-5 and V is TRBV19, with a possible D match to TRBD1 (6 bases). This CDR3 contains 16 residues. Germline assignment: CDR1 LNHDA and CDR2 SQIVND (reference sequence). V was pared by 0 bases and J by 2 bases, with 11 bases between. CDR3 in DNA: TGTGCCAGTAGTATAGACCAGGGGCTCGGCAATCAGCCCCAGCATTTT. Protein product: CASSIDQGLGNQPQHF. The full variable domain, in which reference TRBV19 and TRBJ1-5 provide the parts outside the CDR3, is DGGITQSPKYLFRKEGQNVTLSCEQNLNHDAMYWYRQDPGQGLRLIYYSQIVNDFQKGDIAEGYSVSREKKESFPLTVTSAQKNPTAFYLCASSIDQGLGNQPQHFGDGTRLSIL.

The chain joins TRBV7-2 to TRBJ1-2; 12 nucleotides match TRBD1. CDR3 size: 16 residues. CDR1 is SGHTA, CDR2 FQGNSA, per germline. V lost 5 bases and J lost 7; bases outside the gene matches: 11. Here the CDR3 reads CASSKVLGQGAGGYTF. CDR3 bases: TGTGCCAGCAGCAAAGTATTGGGACAGGGGGCGGGTGGCTACACCTTC. The full variable domain, rest sourced from reference TRBV7-2 and TRBJ1-2, is GAGVSQSPSNKVTEKGKDVELRCDPISGHTALYWYRQSLGQGLEFLIYFQGNSAPDKSGLPSDRFSAERTGGSVSTLTIQRTQQEDSAVYLCASSKVLGQGAGGYTFGSGTRLTVV.

The genes are TRBV7-2 and TRBJ2-1, with D perhaps matching TRBD2 (5 bases). CDR1 and CDR2 from the germline V gene are SGHTA and FQGNSA. This CDR3 contains 15 residues. Between the trimmed V and J ends, which lost 5 bases and 4 bases, there was a span of 15 bases. CDR3 nucleotides: TGTGCCAGCAGCCAGGACTGGGGAGTTTACAATGAGCAGTTCTTC. Its protein is CASSQDWGVYNEQFF.

V usage is TRBV2 and J usage is TRBJ2-7, with TRBD1 matching over 7 bases. The germline V gene has CDR1 SNHLY and CDR2 FYNNEI. The junction had 17 bases not matched to a gene; V was cut back by 4 bases and J by 2 bases. The CDR3 sequence is 18 residues long. The CDR3 sequence: CASSVSLGDSRQPYEQYF. The CDR3 DNA is TGTGCCAGCAGTGTATCGTTGGGGGACAGTCGCCAGCCCTACGAGCAGTACTTC.

This chain connects TRBV6-4 to TRBJ2-2; TRBD2 agrees at 7 bases. CDR1 MRHNA and CDR2 SNTAGT come from the germline V gene. Trimming cost V 4 bases and J 5 bases; bases outside gene matches: 10. The CDR3 contains 16 residues. In DNA form, the CDR3 reads TGTGCCAGCAGTGCTGAGGCCCTAGCGGTAACCGGGGAGCTGTTTTTT. It specifies CASSAEALAVTGELFF.

The V call is TRBV7-8, the J call TRBJ2-1; possibly TRBD1 for D (6 bases). The ends were cut back, 5 bases at V and 0 bases at J, with 11 bases in the middle. CDR1 is SGHVS, CDR2 FQNEAQ, per germline. This CDR3 has 15 amino acids. The CDR3 reads CASSPRGSSYNEQFF. In DNA, the CDR3 is TGTGCCAGCAGCCCGAGGGGGAGCTCCTACAATGAGCAGTTCTTC.

The chain recombines TRBV3-1 (or the pseudogene TRBV3-2) with TRBJ2-7; D perhaps matches TRBD1 (7 bases). This CDR3 is 15 amino acids long. Germline V gene sequence: CDR1 LGHDT, CDR2 YNNKEL (reference sequence). Trimming removed 4 bases from V and 6 bases from J, with 19 bases in between. The CDR3 region has the DNA TGTGCCAGCAGCCTAAAGACAGGGAGGAAGGCCGAGCAGTACTTC. Its translation is CASSLKTGRKAEQYF.

The rearrangement links TRBV9 to TRBJ2-2, with 12 bases that match TRBD2. The CDR3 length is 17 residues. Germline V gene sequence: CDR1 SGDLS, CDR2 YYNGEE. J lost 4 bases, V lost 0 bases, and 4 bases had no gene match. CDR3 bases: TGTGCCAGCAGCGTAGCTAGCGGGGGGGCCGGCACCGGGGAGCTGTTTTTT. Its protein product is CASSVASGGAGTGELFF.

The V and J genes are TRBV18 and TRBJ1-2, with D uncertain. V was trimmed by 1 base and J by 6 bases, leaving 9 bases between them. The CDR3 length is 13 residues. The germline V gene has CDR1 KGHSH and CDR2 LQKENI. CDR3 DNA sequence: TGTGCCAGCTCACCACGGGAGATGGATGGCTACACCTTC. Translating gives CASSPREMDGYTF.

The chain couples TRBV28 to TRBJ1-1; 8 bases agree with TRBD1. V lost 6 bases and J lost 3; bases outside the gene matches: 9. The CDR3 is made up of 15 amino acids. The germline CDR1 and CDR2 sequences are MDHEN and SYDVKM. CDR3 protein: CASSLNRGWDTEAFF. CDR3 in DNA: TGTGCCAGCAGCCTAAACAGGGGGTGGGACACTGAAGCTTTCTTT.

The genes are TRBV7-9 and TRBJ1-1; D is possibly TRBD1 (5 bases). This CDR3 has 13 amino acids. The germline V gene has CDR1 SEHNR and CDR2 FQNEAQ (reference sequence). V was shortened by 1 base and J by 10 bases, with 13 bases between the two germline ends. The CDR3 region is CASSLVEGRSAFF. As DNA, the CDR3 is TGTGCCAGCAGCTTAGTTGAGGGGAGGTCAGCTTTCTTT.

The chain carries TRBV7-2 and TRBJ2-7; D is possibly TRBD2 (6 bases). This CDR3 contains 14 residues. Germline V lookup: CDR1 SGHTA, CDR2 FQGNSA. Trimming removed 1 base at V and 0 bases at J, with 7 bases between. DNA of the CDR3: TGTGCCAGCAGCTTAGACGGGAGCTCCTACGAGCAGTACTTC. Amino acid sequence: CASSLDGSSYEQYF. Combining the CDR3 with reference TRBV7-2 and TRBJ2-7 gives the whole variable domain GAGVSQSPSNKVTEKGKDVELRCDPISGHTALYWYRQSLGQGLEFLIYFQGNSAPDKSGLPSDRFSAERTGGSVSTLTIQRTQQEDSAVYLCASSLDGSSYEQYFGPGTRLTVT.

J is TRBJ1-2 and V is TRBV11-1; D is unresolved. V was pared by 4 bases and J by 1 base, with 7 bases between. The CDR3 is 13 amino acids. Germline assignment: CDR1 SGHAT and CDR2 FQDESV (reference sequence). CDR3 bases: TGTGCCAGCAGCTCTAATAGTAACTATGGCTACACCTTC. This encodes CASSSNSNYGYTF.

The gene calls are TRBV19 and TRBJ2-5, with a tentative D call TRBD1 (6 bases). Trimming took off 6 bases at V and 5 bases at J, with 16 bases between the two ends. The germline CDR1 and CDR2 sequences are LNHDA and SQIVND (reference sequence). This CDR3 is built from 14 residues. The CDR3 nucleotides read TGTGCCAGTAGCCACAGGGTTTTAGAGGAGACCCAGTACTTC. Its protein product is CASSHRVLEETQYF.

J is TRBJ2-7 and V is TRBV7-9; 8 bases map to TRBD1. The V gene end was trimmed by 11 bases and the J gene end by 2 bases; junction bases not matched to a gene: 8. CDR3 length equals 13 residues. CDR1 is SEHNR, CDR2 FQNEAQ, per germline (reference sequence). The CDR3 sequence is CAFDRGRAYEQYF. The CDR3 DNA follows: TGTGCCTTCGACAGGGGACGGGCCTACGAGCAGTACTTC. The full variable domain, its missing parts supplied by reference TRBV7-9 and TRBJ2-7, is DTGVSQNPRHKITKRGQNVTFRCDPISEHNRLYWYRQTLGQGPEFLTYFQNEAQLEKSRLLSDRFSAERPKGSFSTLEIQRTEQGDSAMYLCAFDRGRAYEQYFGPGTRLTVT.